The sequence of this TCR beta chain was determined in a study of control samples from healthy donors and cancer patients. Per the germline V gene, CDR1 is SNHLY and CDR2 is FYNNEI. Trimming pared 6 bases from V and 15 bases from J, leaving 18 bases between. This CDR3 is 12 amino acids long. Here immunoSEQ multiplex PCR was the method, and the copy in TCRdb shows in-frame clones only, minus some. In the table there are about 80,000 clones, 70% to 90% of which are singletons. The chain links TRBV2 to TRBJ1-5; TRBD1 is a possible D gene (6 bases). The TCR was taken from a woman in her sixties or seventies in good health. Sequenced input: blood. The CDR3 DNA is TGTGCCAGCAGCACAGGGCGGGAACGGCCGCATTTT. Its translation is CASSTGRERPHF.